These 29 T cell receptor beta chains share one sample of origin, sequenced in a study of blood T cell repertoires in COVID-19. Generated by immunoSEQ multiplex PCR, the TCRdb table keeps only in-frame clones and is missing some. The data show around 140,000 clones, with about 86% seen just once and 1.5% held by the top ten. Sequenced input: peripheral blood. All receptors come from an older woman with acute or convalescent COVID-19.

The V and J genes are TRBV6-1 and TRBJ1-2, with 7 bases identical to TRBD1. Germline-derived CDR1 and CDR2 are MNHNS and SASEGT. V shed 2 bases and J 5 bases; nucleotides not matched to a gene: 2. This CDR3 contains 13 residues. The chain's CDR3 is CASSEQGVYGYTF. CDR3 DNA: TGTGCCAGCAGTGAACAGGGGGTATATGGCTACACCTTC.

The chain links TRBV15 to TRBJ1-3, with D tentatively TRBD1 (6 bases). The CDR3 length is 20 residues. V was pared by 0 bases and J by 2 bases, with 23 bases between. Germline CDR1 LNHNV, CDR2 YYDKDF (reference sequence). The CDR3 region has the DNA TGTGCCACCAGCAGAGATCGAATGGAGTCAGGGGCGTTCGCTGGAAACACCATATATTTT. It encodes CATSRDRMESGAFAGNTIYF.

This rearrangement joins TRBV11-2 to TRBJ1-5; D remains unclear. CDR3 length: 12 residues. Germline CDR1 is SGHAT and CDR2 is FQNNGV. Trimming took off 5 bases at V and 4 bases at J, with 6 bases between the two ends. The CDR3 bases are TGTGCCAGCAGCGTTAATAATCAGCCCCAGCATTTT. Its translation is CASSVNNQPQHF. The full variable domain, with the rest looked up from reference TRBV11-2 and TRBJ1-5, is EAGVAQSPRYKIIEKRQSVAFWCNPISGHATLYWYQQILGQGPKLLIQFQNNGVVDDSQLPKDRFSAERLKGVDSTLKIQPAKLEDSAVYLCASSVNNQPQHFGDGTRLSIL.

In this sample, this clone turned up once. This sequence joins TRBV6-6 and TRBJ2-7; D remains unclear. The germline gives CDR1 MNHNY, CDR2 SVGAGI (reference sequence). V lost 9 bases and J lost 1, with 19 bases in between. The CDR3 spans 15 residues. CDR3 in DNA: TGTGCCAGTTCTCCCCCCCAGGCGCCTTCCTACGAGCAGTACTTC. Its protein is CASSPPQAPSYEQYF.

This chain joins TRBV6-5 and TRBJ1-6, with 7 positions matching TRBD1. V shed 10 bases, J shed 8 bases, and the junction held 14 bases outside the gene matches. The CDR3 is 15 amino acids. CDR1 and CDR2 from the germline V gene are MNHEY and SVGAGI. The CDR3 protein is CATNGEGGGHSPLHF. CDR3 coding DNA: TGTGCCACCAACGGGGAAGGGGGCGGTCATTCACCCCTCCACTTT.

The rearrangement links TRBV28 to TRBJ1-4, with TRBD1 matching 8 bases. Germline V gene lookup returns CDR1 MDHEN and CDR2 SYDVKM. V gave up 3 bases and J gave up 7 bases; unmatched junction bases: 4. The CDR3 has 14 residues. CDR3 residues: CASSFPGQAEKLFF. In DNA, the CDR3 is TGTGCCAGCAGTTTTCCGGGACAGGCTGAAAAACTGTTTTTT.

J is TRBJ1-1 and V is TRBV6-5; TRBD1 matches at 11 bases. V dropped 4 bases and J dropped 5; count of bases not matched to a gene: 6. Germline CDR1 reads MNHEY; CDR2 reads SVGAGI. The CDR3 loop spans 15 amino acids. DNA of the CDR3: TGTGCCAGCAGTTCTGCCGGGACAGGGGGAACTGAAGCTTTCTTT. Translated, it gives CASSSAGTGGTEAFF.

The rearrangement links TRBV6-1 to TRBJ1-4; 7 bases match TRBD1. Germline V gene data show CDR1 as MNHNS and CDR2 as SASEGT. The CDR3 has 15 residues. Trimming cost V 3 bases and J 4 bases; bases outside gene matches: 5. The CDR3 spells CASSDPGQLNEKLFF. In DNA, the CDR3 is TGTGCCAGCAGTGACCCGGGACAGCTTAATGAAAAACTGTTTTTT.

The chain carries TRBV28 and TRBJ2-3; D not certain. The CDR3 totals 13 residues. The V gene's germline CDR1 is MDHEN and CDR2 SYDVKM. V was trimmed by 3 bases and J by 3 bases, leaving 7 bases between them. The CDR3 loop reads CASSLVQTDTQYF. The CDR3 coding sequence is TGTGCCAGCAGTTTGGTACAGACAGATACGCAGTATTTT.

The chain recombines TRBV6-5 with TRBJ1-4, with a tentative D call TRBD1 (5 bases). Germline CDR1 is MNHEY and CDR2 is SVGAGI. V was shortened by 6 bases and J by 5 bases, with 13 bases between the two germline ends. The CDR3 contains 14 residues. The CDR3 reads CASRRVGGNEKLFF. The CDR3 region has the DNA TGTGCCAGCAGGAGGGTGGGGGGAAATGAAAAACTGTTTTTT.

This clone appeared a few times. The gene calls are TRBV5-6 and TRBJ1-2; D might be TRBD1 (5 bases). Trimming stripped 5 bases from V and 4 bases from J, with 15 bases between. CDR1 is SGHDT, CDR2 YYEEEE, per germline. The CDR3 extends over 14 amino acids. DNA for the CDR3: TGTGCCAGCAGTCCCATCGACAGATCCTATGGCTACACCTTC. Amino acids: CASSPIDRSYGYTF.

The chain couples TRBV19 to TRBJ2-2, with a weak D call TRBD2 (5 bases). Trimming took off 10 bases at V and 4 bases at J, with 19 bases between the two ends. Germline assignment: CDR1 LNHDA and CDR2 SQIVND (reference sequence). This CDR3 is 15 amino acids long. The CDR3: CATTTPPRGTGELFF. CDR3 nucleotide sequence: TGTGCCACAACCACCCCCCCACGGGGCACCGGGGAGCTGTTTTTT. The full variable domain, in which reference TRBV19 and TRBJ2-2 provide the parts outside the CDR3, is DGGITQSPKYLFRKEGQNVTLSCEQNLNHDAMYWYRQDPGQGLRLIYYSQIVNDFQKGDIAEGYSVSREKKESFPLTVTSAQKNPTAFYLCATTTPPRGTGELFFGEGSRLTVL.

The J gene is TRBJ1-6, the V gene TRBV7-8, with D tentatively TRBD1 (5 bases). Trimming left V 2 bases short and J 7 bases short, with 9 bases between. Germline V gene sequence: CDR1 SGHVS, CDR2 FQNEAQ. This CDR3 spans 14 amino acids. CDR3 sequence: CASSLQGGNSPLHF. DNA of the CDR3: TGTGCCAGCAGCTTACAGGGTGGAAATTCACCCCTCCACTTT.

The gene calls are TRBV28 and TRBJ2-7, with TRBD1 as a possible D gene (5 bases). The CDR3 is 14 residues long. The germline V and J ends were trimmed by 3 bases and 4 bases, with 13 bases remaining between them. Germline CDR1 MDHEN, CDR2 SYDVKM. CDR3 loop: CASSFWQGRYEQYF. CDR3 coding DNA: TGTGCCAGCAGTTTTTGGCAGGGTAGGTACGAGCAGTACTTC.

V is TRBV2 and J is TRBJ1-1, with 7 bases fitting TRBD1. The CDR3 runs to 14 residues. Trimming removed 6 bases from V and 6 bases from J; junction bases left unmatched: 10. Germline-derived CDR1 and CDR2 are SNHLY and FYNNEI. The CDR3 loop reads CASRILDRDAEAFF. In nucleotides, the CDR3 is TGTGCCAGCAGGATCCTAGACAGGGACGCTGAAGCTTTCTTT.

This chain links TRBV5-1 with TRBJ2-1; 10 bases fit TRBD2. V lost 0 bases and J lost 7; bases outside the gene matches: 4. Germline CDR1 and CDR2: SGHRS and YFSETQ. The CDR3 totals 15 residues. The CDR3 protein is CASSLASGGENEQFF. In DNA, the CDR3 is TGCGCCAGCAGCTTGGCGAGCGGGGGGGAAAATGAGCAGTTCTTC.

This rearrangement joins TRBV7-8 to TRBJ1-5; possibly TRBD1 for D (5 bases). Trimming pared 5 bases from V and 1 base from J, leaving 15 bases between. CDR3 length: 16 amino acids. The V gene's germline CDR1 is SGHVS and CDR2 FQNEAQ. The CDR3 reads CASSGPGGGSNQPQHF. Here the CDR3 DNA reads TGTGCCAGCAGCGGTCCCGGGGGAGGGAGCAATCAGCCCCAGCATTTT.

The CDR3 loop is CSARAGQEQYF. The CDR3 nucleotides are TGCAGTGCTAGGGCCGGACAGGAGCAGTATTTT. The rearrangement joins TRBV20-1 to TRBJ2-3, with 7 bases aligning to TRBD1. V dropped 3 bases and J dropped 11; count of bases not matched to a gene: 5. In germline, CDR1 is DFQATT, CDR2 SNEGSKA (reference sequence). This CDR3 is built from 11 residues.

For this clone: Compared with germline, one end of the junction differs, possibly owing to a read error. J is TRBJ1-1 and V is TRBV7-7; D perhaps matches TRBD1 (5 bases). The CDR3 totals 13 residues. Germline V CDR1 and CDR2: SSHAT, FNYEAQ (reference sequence). The CDR3 protein is CASSLGTDTEAFF. DNA for the CDR3: TGTGCTAGCAGCTTAGGGACTGACACTGAAGCTTTCTTT.

V is TRBV4-2 and J is TRBJ2-2; tentative D call: TRBD2 (5 bases). The CDR3 has 16 residues. Looked up from germline, CDR1 is LGHNA and CDR2 is YNFKEQ. With 0 bases removed from V and 5 bases from J, the gap between germline ends came to 13 bases. CDR3 region: CASSQEINSGTGELFF. CDR3 coding DNA: TGTGCCAGCAGCCAAGAAATAAACAGCGGAACCGGGGAGCTGTTTTTT.

The chain employs TRBV11-2 and TRBJ1-2; possibly TRBD1 for D (5 bases). Germline V CDR1 and CDR2: SGHAT, FQNNGV. The CDR3 has 14 amino acids. Trimming shortened V by 5 bases and J by 8 bases, and 18 bases separated the two germline ends. CDR3 nucleotides: TGTGCCAGCAGCCCGGATAGCCAGGGTATCGGCTACACCTTC. Translating it yields CASSPDSQGIGYTF.

The chain employs TRBV19 and TRBJ1-1; a possible D gene is TRBD1 (6 bases). The ends were cut back, 3 bases at V and 5 bases at J, with 19 bases in the middle. The CDR3 spans 16 residues. Looked up from germline, CDR1 is LNHDA and CDR2 is SQIVND (reference sequence). The DNA of the CDR3 is TGTGCCAGTAGTATGGGACGGCAGGGGATTTTAACTGAAGCTTTCTTT. It encodes CASSMGRQGILTEAFF. Combining the CDR3 with reference TRBV19 and TRBJ1-1 gives the whole variable domain DGGITQSPKYLFRKEGQNVTLSCEQNLNHDAMYWYRQDPGQGLRLIYYSQIVNDFQKGDIAEGYSVSREKKESFPLTVTSAQKNPTAFYLCASSMGRQGILTEAFFGQGTRLTVV.

This sequence joins TRBV9 and TRBJ1-2; a weak D match, TRBD1 (6 bases). The CDR3 runs 13 residues. V lost 4 bases and J lost 3, with 10 bases in between. The V gene's germline CDR1 is SGDLS and CDR2 YYNGEE. The chain's CDR3 is CASSQGNYYGYTF. The CDR3 DNA reads TGTGCCAGCAGCCAGGGGAATTACTATGGCTACACCTTC. Using reference TRBV9 and TRBJ1-2 for the parts outside the CDR3, the full variable domain is DSGVTQTPKHLITATGQRVTLRCSPRSGDLSVYWYQQSLDQGLQFLIQYYNGEERAKGNILERFSAQQFPDLHSELNLSSLELGDSALYFCASSQGNYYGYTFGSGTRLTVV.

The chain uses TRBV15 and TRBJ2-1; TRBD2 matches at 9 bases. The junction had 8 bases not matched to a gene; V was cut back by 6 bases and J by 2 bases. Germline CDR1 and CDR2: LNHNV and YYDKDF (reference sequence). CDR3 length equals 16 residues. CDR3 loop: CATRTSGGKAYNEQFF. DNA of the CDR3: TGTGCCACCAGGACCAGCGGGGGGAAAGCCTACAATGAGCAGTTCTTC.

The chain carries TRBV14 and TRBJ2-7, with 9 bases that match TRBD1. Germline assignment: CDR1 SGHDN and CDR2 FVKESK. The CDR3 has 14 residues. The J segment lost 0 bases and the V segment lost 3 bases, leaving 0 bases of the junction unmatched. CDR3 region: CASSQGQGSYEQYF. CDR3 coding DNA: TGTGCCAGCAGCCAGGGACAGGGCTCCTACGAGCAGTACTTC.

The chain has TRBV6-5 and TRBJ2-5; a possible D gene is TRBD1 (6 bases). Germline V gene data show CDR1 as MNHEY and CDR2 as SVGAGI. The V end lost 6 bases, the J end lost 2 bases, and 10 bases lay between the germline ends. This CDR3 contains 13 residues. CDR3 loop: CASSQGYQETQYF. The CDR3 bases are TGTGCCAGCAGCCAGGGGTATCAAGAGACCCAGTACTTC.

The gene calls are TRBV2 and TRBJ2-1, with TRBD2 matching over 12 bases. Germline V gene lookup returns CDR1 SNHLY and CDR2 FYNNEI. The ends lost 10 bases at V and 10 bases at J; junction bases unmatched: 11. CDR3 length: 14 amino acids. CDR3 coding DNA: TGTGCCACCCTACGACTAGCGGGGGAGGGAGAGCAGTTCTTC. It encodes CATLRLAGEGEQFF.

This sequence joins TRBV16 and TRBJ2-5; D unresolved. The CDR3 totals 12 residues. Germline V CDR1 and CDR2: KGHSY, FQNENV. Trimming removed 4 bases from V and 5 bases from J, with 8 bases in between. This chain's CDR3 is CASSRVEETQYF. The CDR3 DNA follows: TGTGCCAGCAGCCGAGTAGAGGAGACCCAGTACTTC. The full variable domain, in which reference TRBV16 and TRBJ2-5 provide the parts outside the CDR3, is GEEVAQTPKHLVRGEGQKAKLYCAPIKGHSYVFWYQQVLKNEFKFLISFQNENVFDETGMPKERFSAKCLPNSPCSLEIQATKLEDSAVYFCASSRVEETQYFGPGTRLLVL.

The chain is built from TRBV9 and TRBJ2-2; 8 bases line up with TRBD2. This CDR3 region has 16 residues. Trimming at V came to 0 bases and at J to 2 bases, leaving 3 bases not matched to a gene. CDR1 is SGDLS and CDR2 is YYNGEE in the germline V gene. The CDR3 sequence: CASSVAGGGNTGELFF. Written as DNA, the CDR3 is TGTGCCAGCAGCGTAGCGGGGGGGGGCAACACCGGGGAGCTGTTTTTT.